This TCR beta chain appears in the sequencing data of a study of blood T cell repertoires in COVID-19. Study-level information: T cells, B-cell-depleted T cells, or PBMCs supplied cDNA or gDNA.

Generated by immunoSEQ multiplex PCR, the TCRdb table keeps only in-frame clones and is missing some. The table includes 390,000 or so clones, roughly 89% detected once. V dropped 3 bases and J dropped 4; count of bases not matched to a gene: 3. The CDR3 extends over 15 amino acids. Germline V gene lookup returns CDR1 LGHDT and CDR2 YNNKEL (reference sequence). The J gene is TRBJ2-1, the V gene TRBV3-1 (or the pseudogene TRBV3-2); 10 bases agree with TRBD2. Sequenced: PBMCs or T cells enriched from blood (not recorded which). This receptor was obtained from a woman aged 50 to 60 who had recovered from COVID-19. CDR3 nucleotide sequence: TGTGCCAGCAGCCATCTAGCGGGGGCTTACAATGAGCAGTTCTTC. Translated, it gives CASSHLAGAYNEQFF.